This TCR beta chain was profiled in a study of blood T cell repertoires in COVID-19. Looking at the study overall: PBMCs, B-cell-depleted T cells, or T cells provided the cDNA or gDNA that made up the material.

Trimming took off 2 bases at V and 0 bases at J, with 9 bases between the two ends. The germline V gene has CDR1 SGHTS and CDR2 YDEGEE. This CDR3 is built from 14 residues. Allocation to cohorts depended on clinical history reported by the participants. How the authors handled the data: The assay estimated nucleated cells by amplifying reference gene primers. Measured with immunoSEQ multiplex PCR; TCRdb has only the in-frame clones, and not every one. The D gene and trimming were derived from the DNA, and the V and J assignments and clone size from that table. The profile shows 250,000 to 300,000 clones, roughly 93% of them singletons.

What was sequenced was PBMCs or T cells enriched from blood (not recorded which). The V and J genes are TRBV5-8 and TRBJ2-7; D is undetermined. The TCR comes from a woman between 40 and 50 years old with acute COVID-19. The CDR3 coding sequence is TGTGCCAGCAGCTTTTCGTTCTTCTCCTACGAGCAGTACTTC. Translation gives CASSFSFFSYEQYF.